One T cell receptor beta chain is described in this entry. These data originate in a study of long-term antiretroviral therapy in people with HIV. Germline CDR1 MNHNS, CDR2 SASEGT. V lost 1 base, J lost 0 bases, and 10 bases lay in between. The CDR3 consists of 15 residues. A v3.0 immunoSEQ assay was performed at survey level. Libraries were prepared by immunoSEQ multiplex PCR; TCRdb keeps only in-frame clonotypes and omits some of them. The sample lists about 16,000 clones, about 84% seen once, with about 14% in the top ten. The TCR sequence derives from a man in his thirties or forties with HIV. V and J are TRBV6-1 and TRBJ2-7; perhaps TRBD2 as D (6 bases). The sample here was unsorted PBMCs, taken roughly 14 months before starting antiretroviral therapy. This chain's CDR3 is CASSEVAESSYEQYF. The CDR3 DNA sequence: TGTGCCAGCAGTGAAGTAGCGGAGAGCTCCTACGAGCAGTACTTC.